This entry is about one TCR beta chain. This clonotype appeared many times. Its specific antigen is unknown. Base qualities are not recorded, but no much larger clone differs from it by a single base. The data are from a study of neurological immune-mediated disorders (dated by TCRdb to between 2018 and 2021). A note on the overall study: Among the approximately 34 multiple sclerosis patients, relapsing-remitting MS accounted for some 30 and secondary progressive MS accounted for 3. The study compared peripheral blood TCR-beta repertoires of HTLV-I-associated myelopathy (HAM/TSP) patients, multiple sclerosis patients and healthy controls using UMI-based sequencing. Longitudinal samples, technical triplicates and paired sorted CD4+ and CD8+ T-cell subsets, alongside PBMC samples, were included among the roughly 97 TCR-beta libraries. The cohort comprised 68 subjects: 15 or so HAM/TSP patients, around 35 multiple sclerosis patients and around 20 healthy controls.

Results the study describes overall, beyond this receptor: No clinical or MRI features were associated with the MS cluster, and the authors said that larger cohorts are needed. No identical CDR3 amino acid sequences were found to be shared among expanded clones across subjects, suggesting that TCR-beta repertoires were private in all groups. TCR clonal expansion was greatest in HAM/TSP patients and smallest in MS patients, who ranked below even healthy controls. In a phylogenetic analysis, the repertoires of 18 out of 34 MS patients fell into a single cluster of related CDR3 sequences, pointing to a possible signature at the repertoire level.

Libraries from unsorted PBMCs were made from 2 million PBMCs kept in RNAlater at -80 degrees C until RNA extraction. The multiple sclerosis patients were enrolled in a US clinical protocol that used magnetic resonance imaging to evaluate disease progression. Peripheral blood was subjected to Ficoll-Hypaque density gradient centrifugation to isolate PBMCs, which were then cryopreserved in liquid nitrogen. To synthesize cDNA, template-switch 5'RACE was performed with a primer carrying a 10-nucleotide random unique molecular identifier so that each TCR transcript was tagged. Every sequencing run yielded over 190 million TCR-beta sequences covering 15-18 subjects. The RNeasy kit was used for extraction of total RNA. The KAPA Real-time Library Amplification kit was used to amplify TCR-beta VDJ regions with primers for the TCR constant region and the 5'RACE anchor. A first PCR added sample indexes and Illumina adaptors, after which a second PCR increased the library yield. After Ampure bead purification, the roughly 650 bp TCR product was size-selected on a 2% E-gel SizeSelection system. Before pooling, libraries had their quality checked on a Bioanalyzer, their concentration measured with Qubit, and their quantity determined with the Kapa Library Quantification kit. Paired-end 2 x 150 bp sequencing of the libraries was performed on an Illumina HiSeq 2500. To increase sequence diversity, roughly 24-31% phiX was spiked into each library pool. The paper's processing steps were these. Quality-filtered reads were processed with the UMI-based MiGEC pipeline, and over 90% of raw TCR sequences were removed by the MiGEC pipeline during error correction. VDJ genes were aligned to IMGT germline references, and each clonotype was defined by a unique CDR3 amino acid sequence together with V-J genes. Clonal expansion, Shannon diversity, and CDR3 relatedness (CalcPairwiseDistances, ClusterSamples) were evaluated with VDJtools, and phylogenetic trees were built with CLCbio workbench. Using coefficient-of-variation modelling across technical triplicates, the study counted a clone as expanded if it had at least 8 unique UMIs. TCRdb reprocessed the public reads (quality trimming at Q25 with fastp, clone calling with MiXCR) and kept in-frame beta chains. Each CDR3 protein gets just one entry, which takes the most common genes and DNA from the rows behind it. TCRdb's processing, not the authors', yielded these V and J calls. The sample table shows 95,000 or so distinct CDR3 sequences, and 3.5% are seen once. The ten top clones hold around 6% of the sample.

V ends up 3 bases short and J 4 bases short, with an unmatched junction base count of 2. The CDR3 spans 14 residues, from the cysteine through the phenylalanine. Just the 42-base CDR3 DNA is kept, in frame starting at base 1. Looking up the germline V gene yields CDR1 SGHTA and CDR2 FQGNSA. This clonotype was obtained from a woman under 30 with multiple sclerosis. The V and J segments used are TRBV7-2 and TRBJ2-7, and TRBD1 aligns with 11 junction nucleotides. The sample consisted of PBMCs. The CDR3 protein sequence reads: CASSLGQGVYEQYF. The base sequence is TGTGCCAGCAGCTTGGGACAGGGGGTGTACGAGCAGTACTTC.